This T cell receptor (beta chain) was sequenced during a study of T cell repertoires and Cas9 in healthy adults. Regarding the study as a whole: Reportedly, SpCas9-reactive effector T cell proliferation and function were mitigated by SpCas9-reactive Tregs in vitro.

The V end was cut by 1 base, the J end by 6 bases, with 9 bases between. Germline loops: CDR1 SGHTA, CDR2 FQGNSA. There are 14 residues in the CDR3. Generated by immunoSEQ multiplex PCR, the TCRdb table keeps only in-frame clones and is missing some. Of over a thousand clones in the sample, 70% to 80% were seen once. The sequencing sample was made of SpCas9-reactive Tregs (CD4+, CD25+, CD127-, CD137+, CD154-) from PBMCs; culture status not recorded. This receptor was taken from a human donor in good health. This chain uses TRBV7-2 with TRBJ2-2; no firm D call. This CDR3 is CASSLVGSPGELFF. The DNA of the CDR3 is TGTGCCAGCAGCTTAGTAGGTAGCCCCGGGGAGCTGTTTTTT.